This TCR beta chain was found in a study of T-cell reconstitution after alpha-beta-depleted transplantation in children. Study-wide results and caveats: Surviving recipient T cells and intrathymic progenitors accounted for some patients' high TCRbeta diversity at day 60. About two months after transplant, alpha-beta T cells reportedly came from several hundred expanded graft clones. It was newly produced T cells that mostly accounted for T-cell counts and diversity one year after transplant.

Germline values: CDR1 MNHEY, CDR2 SMNVEV (reference sequence). This CDR3 spans 18 amino acids. V was clipped by 6 bases and J by 0 bases; unmatched bases: 14. This clonotype was found a few times. Its cognate antigen is unknown. Preparation of the TCRbeta library was carried out with unique molecular identifiers. TCRdb passed the PCR reads through MiXCR, listing each CDR3 protein once. The repertoire holds around 230,000 distinct CDR3 sequences, with over 15% as singletons. The receptor was isolated from a male patient under 10 years old who had a stem cell transplant for acute lymphoblastic leukemia, so the T cells may come from the graft donor. The sequenced sample was PBMCs, mostly from graft donor cells, obtained 360 days after TCRalphabeta/CD19-depleted stem cell transplant. The chain links TRBV27 to TRBJ2-7; 10 bases match TRBD2. CDR3 nucleotide sequence: TGTGCCAGCAGCGGACTAGCGGACTTTCTTAAAAGCTCCTACGAGCAGTACTTC. Translating it yields CASSGLADFLKSSYEQYF.